This is a list of T cell receptor beta chains from one sample in a study of blood T cell repertoires in COVID-19. The data were produced by immunoSEQ multiplex PCR, yet TCRdb's version contains in-frame clones alone and is incomplete. The profile shows 55,000 to 90,000 clones, around 83% of them singletons. The source material was peripheral blood. The receptor set was obtained from a woman older than 75 with active or convalescent COVID-19. Both conserved end residues are part of each CDR3. A D gene is named only where the DNA matches it firmly. Clone size is not always given. Where it is, it says once, few, many or a class for expanded clones.

CDR3 protein: CASSQDTREGGYTF; CDR3 DNA: TGCGCCAGCAGCCAAGATACGAGGGAGGGTGGCTACACCTTC; D gene: NA; clone size: NA; V gene: TRBV4-3; J gene: TRBJ1-2
CDR3 protein: CASSPGQDFYAIYF; CDR3 DNA: TGTGCCAGCAGCCCCGGACAGGACTTTTATGCCATATATTTT; D gene: TRBD1; clone size: NA; V gene: TRBV9; J gene: TRBJ1-3
CDR3 protein: CASSSPGGVDQPQHF; CDR3 DNA: TGTGCCAGCAGCTCCCCCGGGGGTGTGGATCAGCCCCAGCATTTT; D gene: NA; clone size: NA; V gene: TRBV7-9; J gene: TRBJ1-5
CDR3 protein: CATSESGTGDGTGELFF; CDR3 DNA: TGTGCCACCAGTGAATCCGGGACAGGGGATGGCACCGGGGAGCTGTTTTTT; D gene: TRBD1; clone size: few; V gene: TRBV24-1; J gene: TRBJ2-2
CDR3 protein: CASSLALLLAGNLSSYEQYF; CDR3 DNA: TGTGCCAGCAGCTTAGCCCTACTGTTAGCGGGGAACCTGAGCTCCTACGAGCAGTACTTC; D gene: TRBD2; clone size: NA; V gene: TRBV7-2; J gene: TRBJ2-7
CDR3 protein: CASTPESSYNSPLHF; CDR3 DNA: TGTGCCAGCACCCCCGAGAGCTCCTATAATTCACCCCTCCACTTT; D gene: NA; clone size: NA; V gene: TRBV2; J gene: TRBJ1-6
CDR3 protein: CASSTWTGRNTIYF; CDR3 DNA: TGTGCCAGCAGTACTTGGACAGGGAGAAACACCATATATTTT; D gene: TRBD1; clone size: NA; V gene: TRBV6-5; J gene: TRBJ1-3
CDR3 protein: CASSERDSREGYTF; CDR3 DNA: TGTGCCAGCAGTGAACGAGACAGCCGGGAGGGCTACACCTTC; D gene: NA; clone size: once; V gene: TRBV25-1; J gene: TRBJ1-2
CDR3 protein: CASGTGGEQYF; CDR3 DNA: TGTGCCAGCGGTACAGGGGGTGAGCAGTACTTC; D gene: TRBD1; clone size: NA; V gene: TRBV6-5; J gene: TRBJ2-7
CDR3 protein: CASRVGGANTGELFF; CDR3 DNA: TGCGCCAGCCGAGTCGGAGGGGCGAACACCGGGGAGCTGTTTTTT; D gene: NA; clone size: NA; V gene: TRBV5-1; J gene: TRBJ2-2
CDR3 protein: CASGSGTGIRQPQHF; CDR3 DNA: TGTGCCAGCGGAAGCGGGACAGGGATTCGTCAGCCCCAGCATTTT; D gene: TRBD1; clone size: NA; V gene: TRBV28; J gene: TRBJ1-5
CDR3 protein: CASQTPGAGGYTF; CDR3 DNA: TGTGCCAGCCAAACTCCAGGGGCCGGTGGCTACACCTTC; D gene: NA; clone size: NA; V gene: TRBV28; J gene: TRBJ1-2
CDR3 protein: CASSFQGAVNSHHPYEQYF; CDR3 DNA: TGTGCCAGCAGCTTCCAGGGGGCGGTTAACTCCCATCATCCCTACGAGCAGTACTTC; D gene: TRBD1; clone size: NA; V gene: TRBV7-2; J gene: TRBJ2-7
CDR3 protein: CASSQVWGTYNTEAFF; CDR3 DNA: TGTGCCAGCAGCCAAGTGTGGGGGACATACAACACTGAAGCTTTCTTT; D gene: NA; clone size: few; V gene: TRBV14; J gene: TRBJ1-1
CDR3 protein: CASSPSVMNTEAFF; CDR3 DNA: TGTGCCAGCTCACCGTCAGTTATGAACACTGAAGCTTTCTTT; D gene: NA; clone size: NA; V gene: TRBV18; J gene: TRBJ1-1
CDR3 protein: CASSVASGTVLEQYF; CDR3 DNA: TGTGCCAGCAGCGTAGCATCCGGGACAGTGCTCGAGCAGTACTTC; D gene: TRBD1; clone size: NA; V gene: TRBV9; J gene: TRBJ2-7
CDR3 protein: CASSYSPPSGVYNEQFF; CDR3 DNA: TGTGCCAGCAGTTACTCGCCCCCTAGCGGGGTCTACAATGAGCAGTTCTTC; D gene: TRBD2; clone size: NA; V gene: TRBV6-2/TRBV6-3; J gene: TRBJ2-1
CDR3 protein: CASSPGTGESGGYTF; CDR3 DNA: TGTGCCAGTAGTCCCGGGACAGGGGAGTCAGGTGGCTACACCTTC; D gene: TRBD1; clone size: NA; V gene: TRBV19; J gene: TRBJ1-2
CDR3 protein: CASSLVIAGVGNTIYF; CDR3 DNA: TGTGCCAGCAGCTTAGTGATAGCAGGGGTTGGAAACACCATATATTTT; D gene: NA; clone size: NA; V gene: TRBV7-9; J gene: TRBJ1-3
CDR3 protein: CSARTSEAFF; CDR3 DNA: TGCAGTGCTAGGACTTCCGAAGCTTTCTTT; D gene: NA; clone size: NA; V gene: TRBV20-1; J gene: TRBJ1-1
CDR3 protein: CASSLRTGTNQPQHF; CDR3 DNA: TGTGCCAGCAGTTTGCGGACAGGGACAAATCAGCCCCAGCATTTT; D gene: TRBD1; clone size: NA; V gene: TRBV28; J gene: TRBJ1-5
CDR3 protein: CASGGQGAFGANVLTF; CDR3 DNA: TGTGCCAGTGGGGGACAGGGGGCGTTTGGGGCCAACGTCCTGACTTTC; D gene: TRBD1; clone size: NA; V gene: TRBV19; J gene: TRBJ2-6
CDR3 protein: CASSTRDRPYEQYF; CDR3 DNA: TGTGCCAGCAGCACTCGGGACAGACCCTACGAGCAGTACTTC; D gene: TRBD1; clone size: NA; V gene: TRBV9; J gene: TRBJ2-7
CDR3 protein: CASSSRALAATGELFF; CDR3 DNA: TGTGCCAGCAGCTCCCGCGCACTAGCGGCCACCGGGGAGCTGTTTTTT; D gene: TRBD2; clone size: NA; V gene: TRBV7-3; J gene: TRBJ2-2
CDR3 protein: CASSRGGEQPQHF; CDR3 DNA: TGTGCCAGCAGTCGAGGGGGGGAGCAGCCCCAGCATTTT; D gene: NA; clone size: NA; V gene: TRBV12-3/TRBV12-4; J gene: TRBJ1-5
CDR3 protein: CASSKRDSTDTQYF; CDR3 DNA: TGTGCCAGCAGTAAGCGAGATAGCACAGATACGCAGTATTTT; D gene: NA; clone size: NA; V gene: TRBV11-3; J gene: TRBJ2-3
CDR3 protein: CASSATGRLTEAFF; CDR3 DNA: TGTGCCAGCAGCGCGACAGGGCGGTTAACTGAAGCTTTCTTT; D gene: TRBD1; clone size: few; V gene: TRBV7-8; J gene: TRBJ1-1
CDR3 protein: CASSQSIGGGVSYEQYF; CDR3 DNA: TGCGCCAGCAGCCAATCGATTGGCGGGGGAGTCTCCTACGAGCAGTACTTC; D gene: TRBD2; clone size: NA; V gene: TRBV4-3; J gene: TRBJ2-7
CDR3 protein: CASSWSGGSNEKLFF; CDR3 DNA: TGTGCCAGCAGCTGGAGCGGGGGGTCGAATGAAAAACTGTTTTTT; D gene: NA; clone size: NA; V gene: TRBV7-2; J gene: TRBJ1-4
CDR3 protein: CASRGLGDSPLHF; CDR3 DNA: TGTGCCAGCCGGGGGTTGGGGGACTCACCCCTCCACTTT; D gene: NA; clone size: NA; V gene: TRBV27; J gene: TRBJ1-6
CDR3 protein: CASSLDSAGGYTF; CDR3 DNA: TGTGCCAGCAGCTTAGACTCGGCGGGGGGCTACACCTTC; D gene: NA; clone size: NA; V gene: TRBV7-2; J gene: TRBJ1-2
CDR3 protein: CASSLGQGRAIEQYF; CDR3 DNA: TGTGCCAGCAGCTTGGGACAGGGGAGGGCGATCGAGCAGTACTTC; D gene: NA; clone size: NA; V gene: TRBV5-4; J gene: TRBJ2-7
CDR3 protein: CASMNSGTVNQPQHF; CDR3 DNA: TGTGCCAGTATGAATTCGGGGACAGTTAATCAGCCCCAGCATTTT; D gene: TRBD1; clone size: few; V gene: TRBV19; J gene: TRBJ1-5
CDR3 protein: CASSQGGDTDTQYF; CDR3 DNA: TGCGCCAGCAGCCAAGGAGGCGACACAGATACGCAGTATTTT; D gene: NA; clone size: NA; V gene: TRBV4-1; J gene: TRBJ2-3
CDR3 protein: CASRIDGYSTDTQYF; CDR3 DNA: TGCGCCAGCAGAATAGACGGGTACAGCACAGATACGCAGTATTTT; D gene: NA; clone size: NA; V gene: TRBV5-1; J gene: TRBJ2-3
CDR3 protein: CSVEVLEAFF; CDR3 DNA: TGCAGCGTTGAAGTCCTCGAAGCTTTCTTT; D gene: NA; clone size: once; V gene: TRBV29-1; J gene: TRBJ1-1
CDR3 protein: CASSYFLAGLSLSGANVLTF; CDR3 DNA: TGTGCCAGCAGTTACTTCCTAGCGGGGCTCTCTCTCTCTGGGGCCAACGTCCTGACTTTC; D gene: TRBD2; clone size: NA; V gene: TRBV6-7; J gene: TRBJ2-6
CDR3 protein: CASSHPDSTYEQYF; CDR3 DNA: TGCGCCAGCAGCCACCCGGACAGTACCTACGAGCAGTACTTC; D gene: NA; clone size: NA; V gene: TRBV4-1; J gene: TRBJ2-7
CDR3 protein: CSATPFYGYTF; CDR3 DNA: TGCAGTGCTACCCCCTTTTATGGCTACACCTTC; D gene: NA; clone size: NA; V gene: TRBV20-1; J gene: TRBJ1-2
CDR3 protein: CASSLGTGVTGELFF; CDR3 DNA: TGCGCCAGCAGCCTCGGGACAGGCGTAACCGGGGAGCTGTTTTTT; D gene: TRBD1; clone size: NA; V gene: TRBV5-1; J gene: TRBJ2-2
CDR3 protein: CASSQGSLAGSPYEQYF; CDR3 DNA: TGTGCCAGCAGCCAAGGGTCGCTAGCGGGGTCCCCCTACGAGCAGTACTTC; D gene: TRBD2; clone size: NA; V gene: TRBV3-1/TRBV3-2; J gene: TRBJ2-7